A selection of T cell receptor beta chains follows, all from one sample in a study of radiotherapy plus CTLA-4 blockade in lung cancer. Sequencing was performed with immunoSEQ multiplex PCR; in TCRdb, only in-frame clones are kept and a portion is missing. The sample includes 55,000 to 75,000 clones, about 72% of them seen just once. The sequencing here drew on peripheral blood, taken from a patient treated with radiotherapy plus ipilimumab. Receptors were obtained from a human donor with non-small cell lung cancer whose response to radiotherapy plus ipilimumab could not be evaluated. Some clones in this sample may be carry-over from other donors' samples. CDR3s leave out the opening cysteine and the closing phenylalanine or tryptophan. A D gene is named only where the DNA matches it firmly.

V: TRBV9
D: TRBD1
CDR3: ASSRAQGRDEQY

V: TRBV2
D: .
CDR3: ASSYATGLEAF

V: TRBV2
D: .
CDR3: ASRVGQSPTYEQY

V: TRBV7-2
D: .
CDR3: ASSLQSNSPLH

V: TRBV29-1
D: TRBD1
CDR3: SGGGTDYGYT

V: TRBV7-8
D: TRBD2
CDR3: ASSVRTSGGVNNEQF

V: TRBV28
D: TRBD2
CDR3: ASSLPGLAAGELF

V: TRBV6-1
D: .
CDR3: ASSERRQNIYGYT

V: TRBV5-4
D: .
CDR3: ASSFSRGAYEQY

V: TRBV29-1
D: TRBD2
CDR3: SADTLAGGGSIQY

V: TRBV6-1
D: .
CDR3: ASSEQTGNQPQH

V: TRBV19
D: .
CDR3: ASSIGGFDGYT

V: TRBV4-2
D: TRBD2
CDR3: ASSLSGGNEQF

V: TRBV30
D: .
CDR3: AWTLSSQY

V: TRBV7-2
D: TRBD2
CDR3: ASSLALAGGAYEQY

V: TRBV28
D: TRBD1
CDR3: ASRSGGRETQY

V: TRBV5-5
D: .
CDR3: ASSLGGTMQRRGQY

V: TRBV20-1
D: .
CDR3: SAVQNTEAF

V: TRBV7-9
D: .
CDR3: ASSLGGGGWTEAF

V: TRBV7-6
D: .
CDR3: ASSLVRSGDSPLH

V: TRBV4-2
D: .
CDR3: ASSQPGGNQPQH

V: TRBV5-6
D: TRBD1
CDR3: ASSFDRENNSPLH

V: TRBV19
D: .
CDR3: ASSPRGGPRDNQPQH

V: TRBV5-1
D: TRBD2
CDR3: ASSMTTSGVGDTQY

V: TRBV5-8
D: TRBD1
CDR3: ASSPGGTGLDYGYT

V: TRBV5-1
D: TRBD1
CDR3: ASSLGGQSYGYT

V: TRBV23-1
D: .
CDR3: ASSLEGRDGELF

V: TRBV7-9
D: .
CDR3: ASSPGTYTEAF

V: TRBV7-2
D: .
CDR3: ASSWGAGNQPQH

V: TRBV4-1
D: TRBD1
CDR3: ASSLRQGFYEQY

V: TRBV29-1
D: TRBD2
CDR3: SVVGGGSSYEQY

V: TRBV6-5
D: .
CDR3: ASSYLGGLYEQY

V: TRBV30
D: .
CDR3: AWSGQTDNEQF

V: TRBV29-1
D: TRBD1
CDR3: SVEGGQGTDTQY

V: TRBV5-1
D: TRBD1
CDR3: ASSFRQGASYEQY

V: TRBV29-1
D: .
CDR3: SVGGFGTEAF

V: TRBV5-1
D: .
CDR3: ASSLNPDQPQH

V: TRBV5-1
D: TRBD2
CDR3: ASSFLAGGPADTQY